These T cell receptor beta chains were read from a single sample in a study of a mutant IDH1 vaccine in newly diagnosed glioma. Here immunoSEQ multiplex PCR was the method, and the copy in TCRdb shows in-frame clones only, minus some. The sample has tens of thousands of clones; about 91% are singletons. Sequenced material: PBMCs, taken from a glioma patient treated with radiotherapy, temozolomide or both. These receptors originate from a man aged 45 to 65 with glioma. The conserved cysteine and the conserved F or W are not part of the CDR3 here.

CDR3 length: 10; V gene: TRBV5-4; J gene: TRBJ2-1; CDR3 protein: ASSLIYNEQF
CDR3 length: 13; V gene: TRBV5-1; J gene: TRBJ1-1; CDR3 protein: ASSSMGQLNTEAF
CDR3 length: 14; V gene: TRBV9; J gene: TRBJ1-3; CDR3 protein: ASSVAQGASGNTIY
CDR3 length: 15; V gene: TRBV4-1; J gene: TRBJ2-2; CDR3 protein: ASSHSSWDRNTGELF
CDR3 length: 16; V gene: TRBV4-2; J gene: TRBJ1-5; CDR3 protein: ASSQDDTRGGSNQPQH
CDR3 length: 12; V gene: TRBV5-1; J gene: TRBJ2-7; CDR3 protein: ASSPTGSSYEQY
CDR3 length: 14; V gene: TRBV28; J gene: TRBJ1-1; CDR3 protein: ASGPAYWAGNTEAF
CDR3 length: 9; V gene: TRBV14; J gene: TRBJ2-1; CDR3 protein: ASRVGPEQF
CDR3 length: 12; V gene: TRBV5-1; J gene: TRBJ1-5; CDR3 protein: ASSLQGAGQPQH
CDR3 length: 15; V gene: TRBV19; J gene: TRBJ1-4; CDR3 protein: ASSKYGTGEANEKLF
CDR3 length: 13; V gene: TRBV11-2; J gene: TRBJ2-5; CDR3 protein: ASSLGLAGSGTQY
CDR3 length: 12; V gene: TRBV18; J gene: TRBJ1-5; CDR3 protein: ASSPVRGEQPQH
CDR3 length: 14; V gene: TRBV12-2; J gene: TRBJ1-2; CDR3 protein: ASRPPRQGAVYGYT
CDR3 length: 13; V gene: TRBV7-2; J gene: TRBJ1-1; CDR3 protein: ASSVTGARNTEAF
CDR3 length: 12; V gene: TRBV5-1; J gene: TRBJ2-5; CDR3 protein: ASKNLGGGETQY
CDR3 length: 9; V gene: TRBV28; J gene: TRBJ1-5; CDR3 protein: ASSFRQPQH
CDR3 length: 11; V gene: TRBV18; J gene: TRBJ1-5; CDR3 protein: ASSPGQNQPQH
CDR3 length: 13; V gene: TRBV5-1; J gene: TRBJ2-3; CDR3 protein: ASSLLGTEGHTQY
CDR3 length: 13; V gene: TRBV14; J gene: TRBJ1-6; CDR3 protein: ASSQESRYNSPLH
CDR3 length: 11; V gene: TRBV7-2; J gene: TRBJ2-7; CDR3 protein: ASSLTRSYEQY
CDR3 length: 13; V gene: TRBV27; J gene: TRBJ1-1; CDR3 protein: ASSLSGGMNTEAF
CDR3 length: 18; V gene: TRBV27; J gene: TRBJ2-1; CDR3 protein: ASSLYGGARGMSSYNEQF
CDR3 length: 10; V gene: TRBV2; J gene: TRBJ2-2; CDR3 protein: ASTLLGGELF
CDR3 length: 11; V gene: TRBV19; J gene: TRBJ1-1; CDR3 protein: ASSIARNTEAF
CDR3 length: 11; V gene: TRBV27; J gene: TRBJ1-5; CDR3 protein: ASTSWSWQPQH
CDR3 length: 13; V gene: TRBV28; J gene: TRBJ1-1; CDR3 protein: ASSLGDRGNTEAF
CDR3 length: 14; V gene: TRBV5-1; J gene: TRBJ2-7; CDR3 protein: ASSLVRPGSSYEQY
CDR3 length: 14; V gene: TRBV5-1; J gene: TRBJ2-4; CDR3 protein: ASSFPGPPMGNIQY
CDR3 length: 13; V gene: TRBV7-2; J gene: TRBJ1-2; CDR3 protein: ASSLRRPEGHGYT
CDR3 length: 15; V gene: TRBV27; J gene: TRBJ2-3; CDR3 protein: ASSSPGTGFSTDTQY
CDR3 length: 16; V gene: TRBV4-1; J gene: TRBJ2-1; CDR3 protein: ASSQGVTSVSSYNEQF
CDR3 length: 17; V gene: TRBV4-2; J gene: TRBJ2-4; CDR3 protein: ASSHLGVYRGALQNIQY
CDR3 length: 14; V gene: TRBV6-1; J gene: TRBJ1-1; CDR3 protein: ASSVTTGSRRTEAF
CDR3 length: 15; V gene: TRBV7-9; J gene: TRBJ2-2; CDR3 protein: ASSRSLSGGNTGELF
CDR3 length: 16; V gene: TRBV10-2; J gene: TRBJ2-3; CDR3 protein: ASSELIATSGITDTQY
CDR3 length: 13; V gene: TRBV7-2; J gene: TRBJ1-5; CDR3 protein: ASSAQGTGGQPQH
CDR3 length: 11; V gene: TRBV10-1; J gene: TRBJ1-6; CDR3 protein: ASSESRDSPLH
CDR3 length: 15; V gene: TRBV4-3; J gene: TRBJ2-2; CDR3 protein: ASSQAPTGNIAGELF
CDR3 length: 13; V gene: TRBV28; J gene: TRBJ2-2; CDR3 protein: ASSYPDREGGELF
CDR3 length: 13; V gene: TRBV19; J gene: TRBJ2-4; CDR3 protein: ASSMGLGAKNIQY
CDR3 length: 13; V gene: TRBV5-4; J gene: TRBJ2-7; CDR3 protein: ASSTGTENSYEQY
CDR3 length: 11; V gene: TRBV6-1; J gene: TRBJ1-1; CDR3 protein: ASTDPMNTEAF
CDR3 length: 14; V gene: TRBV5-6; J gene: TRBJ1-6; CDR3 protein: ASSQPPGQGISPLH
CDR3 length: 13; V gene: TRBV6-1; J gene: TRBJ1-5; CDR3 protein: ASSTRGPSNQPQH
CDR3 length: 13; V gene: TRBV6-4; J gene: TRBJ2-7; CDR3 protein: ASSPPEGNGYEQY
CDR3 length: 13; V gene: TRBV4-3; J gene: TRBJ2-2; CDR3 protein: ASSKIDTGRGELF
CDR3 length: 15; V gene: TRBV27; J gene: TRBJ2-3; CDR3 protein: ASSYTPGGTSTDTQY
CDR3 length: 12; V gene: TRBV4-1; J gene: TRBJ2-3; CDR3 protein: ASRQAGGADTQY
CDR3 length: 13; V gene: TRBV4-1; J gene: TRBJ1-5; CDR3 protein: ASSQDRLSNQPQH
CDR3 length: 14; V gene: TRBV10-1; J gene: TRBJ2-2; CDR3 protein: ASSVSHKGNTGELF